Presented here are 12 T cell receptor beta chains from one specimen sequenced in a study of response to subunit inactivated influenza vaccine. TCRdb re-analysed the RT-PCR reads in MiXCR, keeping a single row per CDR3 protein. Among 860,000 or so distinct CDR3 sequences listed, 21% were seen once. The specimen was PBMCs from blood, collected approximately 5 days after vaccination. The receptors stem from a man in his forties or fifties who received an inactivated influenza vaccine.

The J gene is TRBJ2-1, the V gene TRBV11-2; 9 bases are a match to TRBD2. V lost 0 bases, J lost 6 bases, and 3 bases stayed unmatched. Germline V gene data show CDR1 as SGHAT and CDR2 as FQNNGV. The length of the CDR3 is 15 residues. CDR3 DNA sequence: TGTGCCAGCAGCTTAGAGCGGGGGGGTATCAATGAGCAGTTCTTC. This encodes CASSLERGGINEQFF.

The rearrangement links TRBV20-1 to TRBJ2-7; 12 bases agree with TRBD2. V was pared by 6 bases and J by 3 bases, with 3 bases of the junction left unmatched. Per the germline V gene, CDR1 is DFQATT and CDR2 is SNEGSKA (reference sequence). The CDR3 runs 13 residues. This chain's CDR3 is CSALGLAGYEQYF. CDR3 bases: TGCAGTGCGTTGGGACTAGCGGGCTACGAGCAGTACTTC.

This clonotype appeared a few times. The chain couples TRBV20-1 to TRBJ2-1, with 10 positions matching TRBD2. V lost 6 bases to trimming and J lost 5 bases; unmatched junction nucleotides: 25. The CDR3 loop spans 20 amino acids. Germline CDR1 is DFQATT and CDR2 is SNEGSKA (reference sequence). CDR3 DNA sequence: TGCAGTGCCCACTTGATTGGGGCTAGCGGGGGACCGACGACCAACAATGAGCAGTTCTTC. This translates into CSAHLIGASGGPTTNNEQFF.

This clonotype occurred once. The chain couples TRBV5-5 to TRBJ2-1; no clear D gene. Trimming shortened V by 9 bases and J by 11 bases, and 15 bases separated the two germline ends. The V gene's germline CDR1 is SGHKS and CDR2 YYEKEE (reference sequence). The CDR3 runs to 11 residues. The CDR3 region is CAMGLGLKQFF. CDR3 bases: TGTGCCATGGGCCTCGGGCTCAAGCAGTTCTTC.

This clonotype was found a few times. V gene TRBV20-1 combines with J gene TRBJ2-7; a weak D match, TRBD2 (6 bases). Germline V gene sequence: CDR1 DFQATT, CDR2 SNEGSKA (reference sequence). Trimming took off 3 bases at V and 2 bases at J, with 14 bases between the two ends. The CDR3 runs 14 residues. The CDR3: CSASPGSRAYEQYF. In DNA form, the CDR3 reads TGCAGTGCTAGTCCCGGGAGTAGAGCCTACGAGCAGTACTTC.

Only a few counts were recorded for this clonotype. CDR3 region: CASSRVPGGGELFF. The CDR3 DNA follows: TGTGCCAGCAGCCGCGTCCCAGGGGGCGGGGAGCTGTTTTTT. The genes are TRBV27 and TRBJ2-2; 7 nucleotides agree with TRBD1. Losses at the gene ends were 6 bases for V and 7 bases for J; bases not matched to a gene: 8. Germline V gene lookup returns CDR1 MNHEY and CDR2 SMNVEV (reference sequence). There are 14 residues in the CDR3.

The chain employs TRBV9 and TRBJ2-3, with 7 bases fitting TRBD1. Looked up from germline, CDR1 is SGDLS and CDR2 is YYNGEE. With V trimmed by 3 bases and J by 4 bases, 8 bases remained unmatched. The CDR3 consists of 15 residues. CDR3 DNA sequence: TGTGCCAGCAGCGCTCTGGACAGGACCCCAGATACGCAGTATTTT. It encodes CASSALDRTPDTQYF.

This clonotype was observed a few times. This chain joins TRBV12-3 or TRBV12-4 and TRBJ2-7; TRBD1 matches 8 bases. The V segment lost 3 bases and the J segment 6 bases; nucleotides outside the gene matches: 4. The CDR3 is 13 residues long. The CDR3 is CASSFSRGREQYF. The DNA for the CDR3 is TGTGCCAGCAGTTTTTCCAGGGGGCGCGAGCAGTACTTC.

This chain uses TRBV5-1 with TRBJ1-6; D might be TRBD1 (5 bases). Trimming stripped 0 bases from V and 9 bases from J, with 13 bases between. The CDR3 is made up of 15 amino acids. The germline V gene has CDR1 SGHRS and CDR2 YFSETQ. The CDR3 is CASSLGQGGSSPLHF. Written as DNA, the CDR3 is TGCGCCAGCAGCTTGGGTCAGGGTGGTAGTTCACCCCTCCACTTT. Using reference TRBV5-1 and TRBJ1-6 for the parts outside the CDR3, the full variable domain is KAGVTQTPRYLIKTRGQQVTLSCSPISGHRSVSWYQQTPGQGLQFLFEYFSETQRNKGNFPGRFSGRQFSNSRSEMNVSTLELGDSALYLCASSLGQGGSSPLHFGNGTRLTVT.

Only a few counts were recorded for this clonotype. The chain couples TRBV7-9 to TRBJ1-2; 10 bases map to TRBD1. Trimming cost V 5 bases and J 6 bases; bases outside gene matches: 6. Looked up from germline, CDR1 is SEHNR and CDR2 is FQNEAQ (reference sequence). The CDR3 is 14 amino acids. The CDR3 protein is CASSPTGGAHGYTF. CDR3 DNA: TGTGCCAGCAGCCCGACAGGGGGCGCCCATGGCTACACCTTC.

The rearrangement links TRBV11-2 to TRBJ2-3; the D gene is possibly TRBD1 (6 bases). The CDR3 length is 18 residues. V dropped 4 bases and J dropped 0 bases, with 20 bases sitting between them. Germline assignment: CDR1 SGHAT and CDR2 FQNNGV. For the CDR3, the DNA is TGTGCCAGCAGCTCAAGAGGGGACACAATCAGGAGCACAGATACGCAGTATTTT. Translation gives CASSSRGDTIRSTDTQYF.

This clonotype appeared a few times. This rearrangement joins TRBV11-2 to TRBJ2-7; 9 bases line up with TRBD1. The V segment lost 3 bases and the J segment 7 bases; nucleotides outside the gene matches: 7. Germline CDR1 reads SGHAT; CDR2 reads FQNNGV. This CDR3 is built from 14 residues. The CDR3 DNA is TGTGCCAGCAGCTTCGCACAGGGGGCTTCTGAGCAGTACTTC. Its translation: CASSFAQGASEQYF.